This record looks at one T cell receptor (beta chain) sequence and its context. In the original processing: By means of reference gene primer amplification, nucleated cell counts were estimated. Sequencing was performed with immunoSEQ multiplex PCR; in TCRdb, only in-frame clones are kept and a portion is missing. That table gives V, J and clone size, and the DNA gave D and trimming. The table shows 240,000 or so clones, with roughly four fifths occurring only once. This specimen comes from a study of blood T cell repertoires in COVID-19. As for the study in general: Acute and convalescent COVID-19 samples came from the United States, Italy and Spain. PBMCs, B-cell-depleted T cells, or T cells provided the cDNA or gDNA that made up the material.

This CDR3 spans 13 amino acids. Trimming removed 2 bases at V and 2 bases at J, with 6 bases between. Germline CDR1 and CDR2: MNHEY and SVGEGT. The sample was peripheral blood. The gene calls are TRBV6-2 or TRBV6-3 and TRBJ1-2, with D maybe TRBD1 (5 bases). The receptor was derived from a woman at least 80 years old with acute or convalescent COVID-19. CDR3 in DNA: TGTGCCAGCAGTTACAGGACAAACTATGGCTACACCTTC. Translation gives CASSYRTNYGYTF.